The sequence of this T cell receptor beta chain was determined in a study of T-cell reconstitution after alpha-beta-depleted transplantation in children. This clonotype was seen a few times. Preparation of the TCRbeta library was carried out with unique molecular identifiers. From the PCR reads, TCRdb called clonotypes with MiXCR, one entry per CDR3 protein. Of hundreds of thousands of distinct CDR3 sequences listed, roughly 15% are singletons. Germline V gives CDR1 WNHNN, CDR2 SYGVQD (reference sequence). V was shortened by 0 bases and J by 7 bases, with 7 bases between the two germline ends. This CDR3 spans 13 amino acids.

The V call is TRBV10-1, the J call TRBJ2-1, with unresolved D. The receptor was isolated from a male patient aged 2 to 9 who had a stem cell transplant for acute lymphoblastic leukemia, so the T cells may come from the graft donor. The sample consisted of PBMCs, mostly from graft donor cells, taken 360 days after TCRalphabeta/CD19-depleted stem cell transplant. CDR3 in amino acids: CASSESVPNEQFF. CDR3 nucleotides: TGCGCCAGCAGTGAGTCGGTACCGAATGAGCAGTTCTTC.